This T cell receptor beta chain emerged from a study of T cells expressing NK-cell markers. Regarding the study as a whole: Unclear, still, was the HCMV specificity of the expanded NKG2C+ T cell clones.

In germline, CDR1 is MNHNS, CDR2 SASEGT. CDR3 length: 13 residues. Template switching by 5'RACE with UMIs generated the TCR beta cDNA. Reanalyzing the 5' RACE reads, TCRdb keeps one entry per CDR3 protein, without DNA. The data show about 260,000 distinct CDR3 sequences, and the top ten clones hold about 4.2%. Concerning this clonotype itself: Its antigen is as yet unknown.

The source of this sequence is a woman aged 18-69 years in good health. The chain joins TRBV6-1 to TRBJ1-2; the TCRdb D gene call, TRBD1, has no DNA to confirm it. Sample: blood T cells: a sorted CD56 or NKG2C T cell subset, CD4+ or CD8+ T cells, or bulk PBMC T cells (not recorded which). CDR3: CASRGDRAYGYTF.